The clone carrying this T cell receptor beta chain was counted between two and nine times. The data derive from a study of PD-L1 blockade in urothelial cancer. Turning to the study itself: Men with urothelial cancer arising in the bladder made up about 85% of the roughly 29 patients. Earlier, patients had received 0 to 3 chemotherapy regimens.

TCRdb's table, derived via immunoSEQ multiplex PCR, lists solely in-frame clones and lacks some. The table shows under 50,000 clones, with just over 90% occurring only once. After removal of 4 bases from V and 1 base from J, the junction contained 9 bases not matched to a gene. The CDR3 is 16 residues long. Germline loops: CDR1 SGHTA, CDR2 FQGTGA. The time point: pretreatment peripheral blood. The chain has TRBV7-3 and TRBJ1-1; 7 bases match TRBD1. The TCR sequence derives from a woman aged 55-69 years with urothelial cancer. The specimen was PBMCs, collected around atezolizumab (anti-PD-L1) treatment. CDR3 in DNA: TGTGCCAGCAGCTCTAAAACAGGGGCGGGGAACACTGAAGCTTTCTTT. This sequence encodes CASSSKTGAGNTEAFF.